A single sample gave rise to the 10 T cell receptor beta chains below, sequenced in a study of regulatory T cells in long-lasting Graves disease. For TCR beta, libraries came from iRepertoire HTBI primers and Arm-PCR of CDR3 regions. TCRdb used MiXCR to reprocess the multiplex PCR reads, holding one entry per CDR3 protein. This sample has around 430,000 distinct CDR3 sequences; about 22% occur once, and the top ten carry around 14%. Time point of the sample: persistent/refractory GD, antithyroid drugs over 5 years with positive TRAb. PBMCs provided the RNA from which the TCR library was made. Sequenced material: peripheral blood mononuclear cells (PBMCs), taken when the disease was refractory, from a patient treated with antithyroid drugs. The source of these receptors is a female donor with Graves disease.

This chain uses TRBV6-1 with TRBJ1-1, with a weak D call TRBD1 (5 bases). CDR1 MNHNS and CDR2 SASEGT come from the germline V gene. Trimming stripped 6 bases from V and 11 bases from J, with 16 bases between. The CDR3 is made up of 12 amino acids. For the CDR3, the DNA is TGTGCCAGCAGCTCCGGGACCCCTGCTGCTTTCTTT. This translates into CASSSGTPAAFF.

A remark on this clonotype: A much larger clone sits a single nucleotide away, making a read error possible. It is likely a read error, because the conserved phenylalanine at the end of the CDR3 is missing. The V gene is TRBV12-3 or TRBV12-4, the J gene TRBJ2-7, with D perhaps being TRBD1 or TRBD2 (5 bases each). CDR3 length: 13 amino acids. With 5 bases removed from V and 6 bases from J, the gap between germline ends came to 14 bases. The DNA for the CDR3 is TGTGCCAGCAGTCCAACCAGGGAGCGCGAGCAGTACTCC. Translated, it gives CASSPTREREQYS.

This clonotype has a handful of counts. The chain combines TRBV6-2 or TRBV6-3 with TRBJ1-1; TRBD1 might be the D (5 bases). The CDR3 sequence is 12 residues long. The germline V and J ends were trimmed by 4 bases and 10 bases, with 13 bases remaining between them. CDR1 MNHEY and CDR2 SVGEGT come from the germline V gene. The CDR3 coding sequence is TGTGCCAGCAGTTGGACCCCAACAGGAGCTTTCTTT. Protein product: CASSWTPTGAFF.

This clonotype was picked up many times. This rearrangement joins TRBV29-1 to TRBJ2-5, with D uncertain. Trimming left V 0 bases short and J 5 bases short, with 4 bases between. The CDR3 is 11 residues long. The germline gives CDR1 SQVTM, CDR2 ANQGSEA. CDR3 amino acids: CSVEDSETQYF. The CDR3 nucleotides read TGCAGCGTTGAAGATTCGGAGACCCAGTACTTC.

This clonotype was found a few times. The J gene is TRBJ1-3, the V gene TRBV7-2; D perhaps matches TRBD1 (5 bases). The CDR3 runs to 18 residues. From germline, CDR1 is SGHTA and CDR2 FQGNSA. V was pared by 4 bases and J by 3 bases, with 22 bases between. CDR3 sequence reads: CASSSRQVRGYSGNTIYF. CDR3 in DNA: TGTGCCAGCAGCTCCCGACAAGTTAGGGGATACAGTGGAAACACCATATATTTT.

The table lists this clonotype with a few counts. The chain has TRBV7-2 and TRBJ1-4, with D unresolved. This CDR3 is 13 amino acids long. Germline V gene data show CDR1 as SGHTA and CDR2 as FQGNSA. The V end lost 5 bases, the J end lost 8 bases, and 12 bases lay between the germline ends. The CDR3 loop is CASSDHPGEKLFF. The CDR3 DNA reads TGTGCCAGCAGCGATCACCCGGGGGAAAAACTGTTTTTT.

There are a few counts of this clonotype. This sequence joins TRBV7-2 and TRBJ2-5; TRBD2 aligns across 10 bases. V shed 5 bases, J shed 5 bases, and the junction held 5 bases outside the gene matches. The germline V gene has CDR1 SGHTA and CDR2 FQGNSA. CDR3 length equals 14 residues. The CDR3 sequence is CASSLQTSGETQYF. In DNA form, the CDR3 reads TGTGCCAGCAGCCTCCAGACTAGCGGGGAGACCCAGTACTTC. The complete variable domain, with remaining parts taken from reference TRBV7-2 and TRBJ2-5, reads GAGVSQSPSNKVTEKGKDVELRCDPISGHTALYWYRQSLGQGLEFLIYFQGNSAPDKSGLPSDRFSAERTGGSVSTLTIQRTQQEDSAVYLCASSLQTSGETQYFGPGTRLLVL.

Here the CDR3 reads CVGGGTDTQYF. In DNA form, the CDR3 reads TGCGTGGGAGGAGGCACAGATACGCAGTATTTT. The rearrangement joins TRBV29-1 to TRBJ2-3; TRBD2 is a possible D gene (6 bases). Germline CDR1 reads SQVTM; CDR2 reads ANQGSEA. CDR3 size: 11 residues.

This clonotype was detected only a few times. In DNA form, the CDR3 reads TGTGCCAGCAGCCCCGGCGGGGGGAATGAAAAACTGTTTTTT. Translating it yields CASSPGGGNEKLFF. The chain carries TRBV7-9 and TRBJ1-4; tentative D call: TRBD1 (5 bases). The germline CDR1 and CDR2 sequences are SEHNR and FQNEAQ (reference sequence). The V end was cut by 5 bases, the J end by 5 bases, with 12 bases between. The CDR3 consists of 14 residues.

The chain uses TRBV28 and TRBJ2-3, with TRBD2 identical over 12 bases. Germline V gene data show CDR1 as MDHEN and CDR2 as SYDVKM. This CDR3 has 17 residues. J lost 2 bases, V lost 4 bases, and 7 bases had no gene match. Written as DNA, the CDR3 is TGTGCCAGCAGTTCCTCTAGCGGGGGGGCCGACACAGATACGCAGTATTTT. It specifies CASSSSSGGADTDTQYF.